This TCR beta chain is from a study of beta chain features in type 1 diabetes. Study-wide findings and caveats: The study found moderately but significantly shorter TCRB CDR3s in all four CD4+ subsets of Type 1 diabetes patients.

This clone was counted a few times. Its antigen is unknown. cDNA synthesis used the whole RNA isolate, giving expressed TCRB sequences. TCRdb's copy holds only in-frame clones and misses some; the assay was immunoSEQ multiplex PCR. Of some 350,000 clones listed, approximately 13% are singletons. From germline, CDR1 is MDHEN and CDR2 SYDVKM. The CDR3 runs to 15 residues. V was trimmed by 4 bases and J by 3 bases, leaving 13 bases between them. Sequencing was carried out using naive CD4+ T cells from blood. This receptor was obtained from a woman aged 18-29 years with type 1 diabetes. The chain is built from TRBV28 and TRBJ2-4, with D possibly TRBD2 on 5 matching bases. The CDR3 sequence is CASSSTEGGKNIQYF. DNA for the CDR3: TGTGCCAGCAGTTCTACAGAGGGCGGCAAAAACATTCAGTACTTC.